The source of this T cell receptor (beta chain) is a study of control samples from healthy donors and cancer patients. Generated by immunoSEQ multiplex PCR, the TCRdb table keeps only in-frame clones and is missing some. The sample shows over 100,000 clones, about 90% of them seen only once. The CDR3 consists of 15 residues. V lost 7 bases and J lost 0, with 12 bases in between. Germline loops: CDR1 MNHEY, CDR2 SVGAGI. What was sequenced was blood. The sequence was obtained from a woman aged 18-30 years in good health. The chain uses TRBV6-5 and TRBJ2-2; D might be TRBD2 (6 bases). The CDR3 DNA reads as TGTGCCAGCATGACGGGACTCCCGAACACCGGGGAGCTGTTTTTT. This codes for CASMTGLPNTGELFF.